The 21 T cell receptor beta chains reported below all come from one sample, sequenced in a study of CD8 T cells in Susac syndrome. Random hexamers served to reverse transcribe roughly 0.5 to 1 ug RNA. TCRdb redid the calling of the immunoSEQ multiplex PCR reads with MiXCR, one entry per CDR3 protein. The sample consists of 75,000 to 80,000 distinct CDR3 sequences, approximately 94% of them appearing once. Sequences were obtained from CD8+ T cells from PBMCs. These receptors all stem from a human donor with Susac syndrome.

The chain links TRBV3-1 to TRBJ2-5, with 11 bases fitting TRBD1. J gave up 7 bases and V 1 base, and 11 bases lay outside the gene matches. This CDR3 has 17 residues. The germline V gene has CDR1 LGHDT and CDR2 YNNKEL (reference sequence). Written as DNA, the CDR3 is TGTGCCAGCAGCCAAGTCGTCGGGACAGGGGGTGGGGTGACCCAGTACTTC. Translation gives CASSQVVGTGGGVTQYF.

CDR3 region: CASSSLRGSYEQYF. The CDR3, as DNA: TGTGCCAGCAGCTCACTGAGGGGCTCCTACGAGCAGTACTTC. This rearrangement joins TRBV11-2 to TRBJ2-7; D might be TRBD1 or TRBD2, each matching 5 bases. CDR3 size: 14 residues. CDR1 is SGHAT, CDR2 FQNNGV, per germline. Trimming took 4 bases from V and 0 from J, leaving 10 bases between them.

The chain couples TRBV7-9 to TRBJ2-4, with D possibly being TRBD1 or TRBD2 (5 bases each). The CDR3 totals 16 residues. V was cut by 4 bases and J by 1 base, with 14 bases left in between. CDR1 and CDR2 from the germline V gene are SEHNR and FQNEAQ (reference sequence). CDR3 sequence reads: CASSSGQGRAKNIQYF. Written as DNA, the CDR3 is TGTGCCAGCAGCTCGGGGCAGGGAAGGGCCAAAAACATTCAGTACTTC.

The chain employs TRBV11-2 and TRBJ2-5; unclear D gene. This CDR3 comprises 15 residues. Germline CDR1 is SGHAT and CDR2 is FQNNGV. V was clipped by 2 bases and J by 2 bases, with 12 bases between them. The CDR3 loop is CASSLRSASQETQYF. In DNA form, the CDR3 reads TGTGCCAGCAGCTTACGGAGTGCATCTCAAGAGACCCAGTACTTC. Full variable domain (outside the CDR3, taken from reference TRBV11-2 and TRBJ2-5): EAGVAQSPRYKIIEKRQSVAFWCNPISGHATLYWYQQILGQGPKLLIQFQNNGVVDDSQLPKDRFSAERLKGVDSTLKIQPAKLEDSAVYLCASSLRSASQETQYFGPGTRLLVL.

The V and J genes are TRBV7-9 and TRBJ1-5, with D tentatively TRBD1 (6 bases). Germline lookup yields CDR1 SEHNR and CDR2 FQNEAQ (reference sequence). V shed 1 base and J shed 5 bases, with 9 bases lying between them. The length of the CDR3 is 14 residues. CDR3 in DNA: TGTGCCAGCAGCTTAGGGGGGGCCCATCAGCCCCAGCATTTT. Encoded protein: CASSLGGAHQPQHF.

CDR3 nucleotides: TGTGCCAGCAGTTTAGGGACAGGAAACTACAATGAGCAGTTCTTC. Amino acid sequence: CASSLGTGNYNEQFF. This chain links TRBV12-3 or TRBV12-4 with TRBJ2-1, with 7 bases that match TRBD1. V lost 1 base, J lost 3 bases, and 3 bases stayed unmatched. CDR3 length equals 15 residues.

The chain is built from TRBV29-1 and TRBJ2-1; 12 bases are a match to TRBD2. CDR1 and CDR2 (germline): SQVTM, ANQGSEA. This CDR3 contains 14 residues. V lost 7 bases, J lost 12 bases, and 13 bases stayed unmatched. The CDR3 loop is CSASPGLAGVGQFF. Here the CDR3 DNA reads TGCAGCGCCTCCCCGGGACTAGCGGGCGTGGGGCAGTTCTTC.

This clonotype was detected only once. The chain links TRBV23-1 to TRBJ1-3, with TRBD1 identical over 7 bases. TRBV23-1 is noted as an ORF with a role that remains uncertain. The CDR3 runs 13 residues. Losses at the gene ends were 7 bases for V and 8 bases for J; bases not matched to a gene: 8. CDR3: CASTFTGADTIYF. The CDR3 nucleotides are TGCGCCAGCACCTTTACAGGGGCGGACACCATATATTTT.

The chain carries TRBV24-1 and TRBJ2-2; D is unresolved. The germline CDR1 and CDR2 sequences are KGHDR and SFDVKD. This CDR3 region has 11 residues. V was pared by 3 bases and J by 8 bases, with 3 bases between. For the CDR3, the DNA is TGTGCCACCAGTGATCGAGGGGAGCTGTTTTTT. This gives the protein CATSDRGELFF.

The J gene is TRBJ2-3, the V gene TRBV10-2; 8 nucleotides agree with TRBD2. V shed 2 bases and J 3 bases; nucleotides not matched to a gene: 7. CDR3 length: 16 residues. Germline loops: CDR1 WSHSY, CDR2 SAAADI. CDR3 amino acids: CASSEPPGLGTDTQYF. The CDR3, as DNA: TGCGCCAGCAGTGAGCCGCCGGGACTAGGGACAGATACGCAGTATTTT.

The rearrangement uses TRBV6-5 and TRBJ2-5; 10 bases map to TRBD2. J was trimmed by 5 bases and V by 4 bases; bases with no gene match: 4. Per the germline V gene, CDR1 is MNHEY and CDR2 is SVGAGI. This CDR3 is built from 14 residues. CDR3 amino acids: CASSLGLAWETQYF. DNA for the CDR3: TGTGCCAGCAGTTTGGGACTAGCGTGGGAGACCCAGTACTTC.

The chain has TRBV2 and TRBJ2-5, with a tentative D call TRBD1 (5 bases). Germline V gene sequence: CDR1 SNHLY, CDR2 FYNNEI. The V and J ends lost 5 bases and 2 bases respectively, with 12 bases between them. There are 14 residues in the CDR3. As DNA, the CDR3 is TGTGCCAGCAGTACACCAGGGCTTCAAGAGACCCAGTACTTC. Amino acid sequence: CASSTPGLQETQYF. Supplemented by reference TRBV2 and TRBJ2-5, the full variable domain reads EPEVTQTPSHQVTQMGQEVILRCVPISNHLYFYWYRQILGQKVEFLVSFYNNEISEKSEIFDDQFSVERPDGSNFTLKIRSTKLEDSAMYFCASSTPGLQETQYFGPGTRLLVL.

The chain recombines TRBV20-1 with TRBJ2-3; 9 nucleotides match TRBD2. Germline values: CDR1 DFQATT, CDR2 SNEGSKA (reference sequence). The CDR3 sequence is 15 residues long. J was trimmed by 2 bases and V by 5 bases; bases with no gene match: 8. CDR3: CSAPTLAGHTDTQYF. CDR3 in DNA: TGCAGTGCTCCGACCCTAGCGGGGCACACAGATACGCAGTATTTT.

J is TRBJ2-2 and V is TRBV7-9; no clear D gene. The ends were cut back, 6 bases at V and 6 bases at J, with 23 bases in the middle. Germline-derived CDR1 and CDR2 are SEHNR and FQNEAQ (reference sequence). The CDR3 is 17 amino acids. The CDR3 loop reads CASRDLSRLPKSGELFF. The CDR3 nucleotides read TGTGCCAGCAGAGACCTTTCGAGGCTACCCAAGTCCGGGGAGCTGTTTTTT.

This chain uses TRBV19 with TRBJ2-3; the D gene is possibly TRBD2 (5 bases). Trimming pared 5 bases from V and 2 bases from J, leaving 11 bases between. Per germline, CDR1 LNHDA and CDR2 SQIVND (reference sequence). The CDR3 is 14 amino acids. CDR3 coding DNA: TGTGCCAGTAGTTCCCCGGGGAACACAGATACGCAGTATTTT. It yields the protein CASSSPGNTDTQYF.

This chain connects TRBV6-4 to TRBJ2-2, with 10 bases fitting TRBD1. Germline loops: CDR1 MRHNA, CDR2 SNTAGT. V gave up 6 bases and J gave up 0 bases; unmatched junction bases: 7. The CDR3 runs 17 residues. DNA of the CDR3: TGTGCCAGCAGCCGCTCCGGGACAGGGGCGAACACCGGGGAGCTGTTTTTT. Its protein product is CASSRSGTGANTGELFF.

The gene calls are TRBV28 and TRBJ1-1; a possible D gene is TRBD1 (5 bases). V was shortened by 3 bases and J by 2 bases, with 13 bases between the two germline ends. Germline V CDR1 and CDR2: MDHEN, SYDVKM. CDR3 length: 15 residues. DNA for the CDR3: TGTGCCAGCAGTTTTGTGGGGGGGACTAACACTGAAGCTTTCTTT. Encoded protein: CASSFVGGTNTEAFF.

The gene calls are TRBV15 and TRBJ1-6, with TRBD1 matching 9 bases. This CDR3 has 15 amino acids. V was clipped by 2 bases and J by 8 bases; unmatched bases: 4. Germline lookup yields CDR1 LNHNV and CDR2 YYDKDF (reference sequence). CDR3 region: CATSRSRDRDSPLHF. CDR3 DNA: TGTGCCACCAGCAGATCCCGGGACAGGGATTCACCCCTCCACTTT.

The chain links TRBV27 to TRBJ2-5; 7 bases agree with TRBD1. CDR1 MNHEY and CDR2 SMNVEV come from the germline V gene (reference sequence). The J segment lost 2 bases and the V segment lost 6 bases, leaving 6 bases of the junction unmatched. This CDR3 spans 14 amino acids. CDR3 DNA: TGTGCCAGCAGCTTACAGGGGCAACAAGAGACCCAGTACTTC. As protein: CASSLQGQQETQYF.

This chain joins TRBV3-1 and TRBJ2-7, with 8 bases identical to TRBD1. The CDR3 has 15 amino acids. Germline V CDR1 and CDR2: LGHDT, YNNKEL (reference sequence). The ends lost 1 base at V and 2 bases at J; junction bases unmatched: 4. DNA of the CDR3: TGTGCCAGCAGCCAAGCCAGGGGGCGCCCCTACGAGCAGTACTTC. This translates into CASSQARGRPYEQYF.

The V gene is TRBV28, the J gene TRBJ1-3; D is unclear. The CDR3 extends over 14 amino acids. CDR1 and CDR2 (germline): MDHEN, SYDVKM. V lost 2 bases and J lost 3, with 8 bases in between. CDR3 residues: CASSLQRSGNTIYF. The CDR3 DNA is TGTGCCAGCAGTTTACAGCGCAGTGGAAACACCATATATTTT.